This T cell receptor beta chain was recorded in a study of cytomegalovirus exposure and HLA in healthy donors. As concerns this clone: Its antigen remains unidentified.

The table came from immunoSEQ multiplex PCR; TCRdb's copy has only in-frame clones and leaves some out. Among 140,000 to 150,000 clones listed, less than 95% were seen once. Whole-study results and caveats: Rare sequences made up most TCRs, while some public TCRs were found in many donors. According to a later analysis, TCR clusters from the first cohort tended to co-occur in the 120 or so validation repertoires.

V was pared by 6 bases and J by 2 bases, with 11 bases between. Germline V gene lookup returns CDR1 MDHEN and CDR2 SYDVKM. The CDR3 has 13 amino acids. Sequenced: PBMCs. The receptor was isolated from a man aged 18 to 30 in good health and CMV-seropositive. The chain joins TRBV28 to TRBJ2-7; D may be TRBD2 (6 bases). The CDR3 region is CASRVRGPYEQYF. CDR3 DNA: TGTGCCAGCAGGGTGCGGGGCCCCTACGAGCAGTACTTC.